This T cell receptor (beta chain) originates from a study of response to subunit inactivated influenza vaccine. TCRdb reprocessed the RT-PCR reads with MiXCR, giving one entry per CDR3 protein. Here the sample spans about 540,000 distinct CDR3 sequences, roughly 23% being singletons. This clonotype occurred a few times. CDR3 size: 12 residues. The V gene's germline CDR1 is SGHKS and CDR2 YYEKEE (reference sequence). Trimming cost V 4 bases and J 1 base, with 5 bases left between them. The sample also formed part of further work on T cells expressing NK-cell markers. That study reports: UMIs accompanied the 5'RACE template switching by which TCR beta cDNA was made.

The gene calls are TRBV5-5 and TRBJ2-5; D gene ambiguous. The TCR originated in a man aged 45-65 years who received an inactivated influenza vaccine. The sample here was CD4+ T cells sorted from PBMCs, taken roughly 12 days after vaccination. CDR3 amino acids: CASSAVQETQYF. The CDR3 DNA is TGTGCCAGCAGCGCCGTCCAAGAGACCCAGTACTTC.